This TCR beta chain originates from a study of response to subunit inactivated influenza vaccine. Study-wide points: The authors suggested that few new T cells are recruited per seasonal influenza vaccination.

The CDR3 totals 13 residues. V lost 8 bases and J lost 0; bases outside the gene matches: 4. Germline lookup yields CDR1 SQVTM and CDR2 ANQGSEA. TCRdb recomputed calls from the RT-PCR reads with MiXCR, one row per CDR3 protein. The repertoire has some 550,000 distinct CDR3 sequences, around 21% of them found once; the top ten carry about 2.8%. Of note for this clonotype: The target antigen is unknown.

In addition, the sample was reused for a study of T cells expressing NK-cell markers. From that study: Synthesis of TCR beta cDNA relied on 5'RACE template switching carrying UMIs. Sequenced donors, eight in total, included seven who were HCMV-seropositive and one who was seronegative. These clonotypes also led the CD3+CD56-NKG2C+ fraction in a handful of donors. Whether the expanded NKG2C+ T cell clones recognized HCMV remained unclear.

Sequenced material: CD4+ T cells sorted from PBMCs, taken roughly 12 days after vaccination. This sequence originates from a middle-aged man who received an inactivated influenza vaccine. This chain links TRBV29-1 with TRBJ2-3; TRBD2 agrees at 8 bases. The chain's CDR3 is CSTRLASTDTQYF. CDR3 in DNA: TGCAGCACTCGACTAGCGAGCACAGATACGCAGTATTTT.